The 7 T cell receptor beta chains below all came from one sample that was sequenced in a study of vaccination effects on CD4 cells after COVID-19. Which antigens these TCRs recognize remains unknown. Some clones are missing from TCRdb's copy, which holds only in-frame ones; the method was immunoSEQ multiplex PCR. The table records about 73,000 clones, around 79% of them present only once. Antigen-specific CD4+ T cells expanded by the ViraFEST assay with viral peptide pools were then sequenced. CD4+ T cells were isolated after about eleven days of culture. Testing of the vaccine recipients showed negative nucleocapsid antibodies and no prior SARS-CoV-2 infection. The sequences come from CD4+ T cells from PBMCs cultured with HCoV-NL63 spike peptides, collected before COVID-19 vaccination. The receptors derive from a human donor who received a COVID-19 vaccine.

The CDR3 DNA reads as TGTGCCAGTAGTAAGGACAGGGTTGGCACCGGGGAGCTGTTTTTT. Translated: CASSKDRVGTGELFF. The V and J genes are TRBV19 and TRBJ2-2; 8 bases are shared with TRBD1. V lost 4 bases to trimming and J lost 4 bases; unmatched junction nucleotides: 5. Germline-derived CDR1 and CDR2 are LNHDA and SQIVND (reference sequence). This CDR3 comprises 15 residues. Supplemented by reference TRBV19 and TRBJ2-2, the full variable domain reads DGGITQSPKYLFRKEGQNVTLSCEQNLNHDAMYWYRQDPGQGLRLIYYSQIVNDFQKGDIAEGYSVSREKKESFPLTVTSAQKNPTAFYLCASSKDRVGTGELFFGEGSRLTVL.

The chain has TRBV6-6 and TRBJ2-7, with 7 bases fitting TRBD1. V gave up 6 bases and J gave up 7 bases; unmatched junction bases: 9. The CDR3 is 13 residues long. Germline CDR1 is MNHNY and CDR2 is SVGAGI (reference sequence). DNA of the CDR3: TGTGCCAGCAGCCCCGGGACAGTTAATGAGCAGTACGTC. Translated: CASSPGTVNEQYV.

This rearrangement joins TRBV30 to TRBJ1-2; tentatively, D is TRBD1 (6 bases). The ends were cut back, 2 bases at V and 8 bases at J, with 18 bases in the middle. CDR3 length: 14 amino acids. Germline V gene sequence: CDR1 GTSNPN, CDR2 SVGIG (reference sequence). The DNA of the CDR3 is TGTGCCTGGAGTCAGGGGCGCGTTTCTCCCGGCTACACCTTC. Its protein is CAWSQGRVSPGYTF.

The chain joins TRBV5-4 to TRBJ2-2; D unclear. The CDR3 runs to 13 residues. The V end was cut by 0 bases, the J end by 1 base, with 1 base between. Germline CDR1 reads SGHNT; CDR2 reads YYREEE (reference sequence). The CDR3 loop reads CASSLGNTGELFF. CDR3 in DNA: TGTGCCAGCAGCTTGGGGAACACCGGGGAGCTGTTTTTT.

This chain uses TRBV3-1 (or the pseudogene TRBV3-2) with TRBJ2-2; 7 bases fit TRBD1. V shed 2 bases, J shed 4 bases, and the junction held 4 bases outside the gene matches. Germline loops: CDR1 LGHDT, CDR2 YNNKEL (reference sequence). There are 15 residues in the CDR3. As DNA, the CDR3 is TGTGCCAGCAGCCAAACAGGGGTCTTCACCGGGGAGCTGTTTTTT. Encoded protein: CASSQTGVFTGELFF.

This clone was observed a single time. This chain uses TRBV21-1 with TRBJ2-2; the table gives TRBD1 as D, unverified against the DNA. TRBV21-1 is a pseudogene. This CDR3 region has 21 residues. For the CDR3, the DNA is TGTGCCAGCAGCCACCCGGGCATCAGGGGAACTCCTAGCCCGAACACCGGGGAGCTGTTTTTT. This sequence encodes CASSHPGIRGTPSPNTGELFF.

The chain combines TRBV2 with TRBJ1-2; 9 positions agree with TRBD1. Germline-derived CDR1 and CDR2 are SNHLY and FYNNEI. The CDR3 is 15 residues long. Trimming cost V 5 bases and J 6 bases; bases outside gene matches: 10. CDR3 in amino acids: CASSPDRGRVDGYTF. CDR3 sequence (DNA): TGTGCCAGCAGTCCGGACAGGGGAAGGGTCGATGGCTACACCTTC.